These 26 T cell receptor beta chains came from one sample sequenced in a study of human T cells and chemical hapten exposure. From the RACE reads, TCRdb called clonotypes with MiXCR, one entry per CDR3 protein. The sample shows roughly 82,000 distinct CDR3 sequences, about 12% of them seen only once. Time point given: patch test 1, 2 weeks after DPC sensitization. Noted treatment: therapeutic diphenylcyclopropenone sensitization with weekly scalp DPC. The material sequenced was whole blood, taken in connection with sensitization to the hapten diphenylcyclopropenone (DPC). These TCRs come from a woman aged 55-75 years with alopecia areata. Some clones in this sample may be carry-over from other donors' samples.

The chain combines TRBV27 with TRBJ2-4; D gene ambiguous. The CDR3 runs 15 residues. Germline-derived CDR1 and CDR2 are MNHEY and SMNVEV (reference sequence). V was clipped by 5 bases and J by 0 bases, with 11 bases between them. The DNA for the CDR3 is TGTGCCAGCAGTCCCGCCCGATTAGCCAAAAACATTCAGTACTTC. This sequence encodes CASSPARLAKNIQYF.

The chain carries TRBV24-1 and TRBJ2-1, with 9 nucleotides matching TRBD2. J gave up 6 bases and V 3 bases, and 5 bases lay outside the gene matches. This CDR3 region has 15 residues. Germline CDR1 and CDR2: KGHDR and SFDVKD. Written as DNA, the CDR3 is TGTGCCACCAGTGATCCGGGACTAGCTTCCAATGAGCAGTTCTTC. Translating gives CATSDPGLASNEQFF.

This chain joins TRBV5-4 and TRBJ2-2; tentative D call: TRBD1 (6 bases). Deletions cut 4 bases from V and 6 bases from J, with 16 bases between. The CDR3 totals 15 residues. In germline, CDR1 is SGHNT, CDR2 YYREEE (reference sequence). CDR3 amino acids: CASSLPSGAAGELFF. CDR3 coding DNA: TGTGCCAGCAGCCTCCCCTCAGGGGCGGCCGGGGAGCTGTTTTTT. Full variable domain (rest looked up from reference TRBV5-4 and TRBJ2-2): ETGVTQSPTHLIKTRGQQVTLRCSSQSGHNTVSWYQQALGQGPQFIFQYYREEENGRGNFPPRFSGLQFPNYSSELNVNALELDDSALYLCASSLPSGAAGELFFGEGSRLTVL.

The chain couples TRBV12-3 or TRBV12-4 to TRBJ1-6, with 9 positions matching TRBD1. Trimming removed 7 bases from V and 8 bases from J; junction bases left unmatched: 9. This CDR3 has 15 amino acids. The CDR3 region is CASTPPGTGYSPLHF. For the CDR3, the DNA is TGTGCCAGCACCCCGCCCGGGACAGGGTATTCACCCCTCCACTTT.

In DNA, the CDR3 is TGTGCCAGCAGTATCGGGCCCCCGGCCGAGCAGTTCTTC. The encoded protein is CASSIGPPAEQFF. The rearrangement links TRBV25-1 to TRBJ2-1; no firm D call. The V end was cut by 5 bases, the J end by 10 bases, with 15 bases between. Looked up from germline, CDR1 is MGHDK and CDR2 is SYGVNS. CDR3 size: 13 residues.

This clonotype occurred a few times. V is TRBV11-2 and J is TRBJ2-3, with no clear D. V lost 1 base, J lost 3 bases, and 14 bases lay in between. CDR3 length equals 16 residues. Germline V gives CDR1 SGHAT, CDR2 FQNNGV. CDR3 in DNA: TGTGCCAGCAGCTTAGGAGGCGGCAGTTTTACAGATACGCAGTATTTT. Residues: CASSLGGGSFTDTQYF.

This clonotype occurred a few times. The gene calls are TRBV10-3 and TRBJ2-3; tentative D call: TRBD2 (6 bases). Germline values: CDR1 ENHRY, CDR2 SYGVKD. This CDR3 spans 14 amino acids. Trimming took 10 bases from V and 4 from J, leaving 18 bases between them. The CDR3 is CATSPTSSADTQYF. The CDR3 bases are TGTGCCACCTCTCCAACTAGCTCCGCAGATACGCAGTATTTT.

The rearrangement joins TRBV2 to TRBJ1-6, with 7 bases aligning to TRBD1. The CDR3 loop spans 15 amino acids. V dropped 4 bases and J dropped 5; count of bases not matched to a gene: 5. Germline CDR1 is SNHLY and CDR2 is FYNNEI. The CDR3 DNA follows: TGTGCCAGCAGTGTCGAGACAGGGCATAATTCACCCCTCCACTTT. Amino acids: CASSVETGHNSPLHF.

This clonotype was recorded many times. This sequence joins TRBV6-6 and TRBJ1-1; no reliable D call. V lost 0 bases to trimming and J lost 0 bases, with 14 bases between them. The CDR3 spans 17 residues. The germline gives CDR1 MNHNY, CDR2 SVGAGI (reference sequence). Written as DNA, the CDR3 is TGTGCCAGCAGTTACTCGGACGTTAGGAGTATGAACACTGAAGCTTTCTTT. Translated, it gives CASSYSDVRSMNTEAFF.

This clonotype was picked up many times. The chain is built from TRBV29-1 and TRBJ1-1; D gene ambiguous. The CDR3 is 12 residues long. V lost 6 bases, J lost 1 base, and 9 bases lay in between. From germline, CDR1 is SQVTM and CDR2 ANQGSEA. In DNA form, the CDR3 reads TGCAGCGTCGCCCCTCCGAACACTGAAGCTTTCTTT. Translation gives CSVAPPNTEAFF.

This clonotype has ten or more counts. The chain links TRBV7-9 to TRBJ2-3; D possibly uses TRBD1 or TRBD2 (5 bases each). CDR1 SEHNR and CDR2 FQNEAQ come from the germline V gene (reference sequence). The CDR3 has 14 amino acids. V lost 6 bases and J 0 bases, leaving 10 bases between the germline ends. The CDR3 coding sequence is TGTGCCAGCAGGCAGTGGGACAGCACAGATACGCAGTATTTT. Translating gives CASRQWDSTDTQYF.

In its sample, this clonotype was seen many times. The chain is built from TRBV5-1 and TRBJ2-2, with 16 nucleotides matching TRBD2. Looked up from germline, CDR1 is SGHRS and CDR2 is YFSETQ. V lost 0 bases, J lost 1 base, and 6 bases stayed unmatched. The CDR3 is 20 amino acids. CDR3 coding DNA: TGCGCCAGCAGCTTGGTCCCCGGGACTAGCGGGGGGGAGAACACCGGGGAGCTGTTTTTT. Translation: CASSLVPGTSGGENTGELFF.

The J gene is TRBJ1-1, the V gene TRBV7-9, with 7 bases matching TRBD1. The germline gives CDR1 SEHNR, CDR2 FQNEAQ (reference sequence). Losses at the gene ends were 2 bases for V and 5 bases for J; bases not matched to a gene: 5. CDR3 length equals 14 residues. The CDR3 protein is CASSLQGEGTEAFF. In DNA, the CDR3 is TGTGCCAGCAGCTTACAGGGGGAGGGGACTGAAGCTTTCTTT.

The rearrangement links TRBV2 to TRBJ2-1; D is possibly TRBD2 (6 bases). Trimming stripped 1 base from V and 9 bases from J, with 19 bases between. The CDR3 runs 16 residues. Per the germline V gene, CDR1 is SNHLY and CDR2 is FYNNEI. This chain's CDR3 is CASSEGTSLDLGEQFF. CDR3 in DNA: TGTGCCAGCAGTGAAGGAACTAGCTTAGACCTTGGTGAGCAGTTCTTC.

The V call is TRBV7-2, the J call TRBJ1-1; D unclear. The V and J ends lost 0 bases and 0 bases respectively, with 8 bases between them. Germline V gene sequence: CDR1 SGHTA, CDR2 FQGNSA. The CDR3 totals 15 residues. CDR3 in DNA: TGTGCCAGCAGCTTAGCGCCGATCATGAACACTGAAGCTTTCTTT. The encoded protein is CASSLAPIMNTEAFF.

This clonotype was observed a few times. The chain combines TRBV6-6 with TRBJ2-7, with TRBD1 identical over 8 bases. Germline CDR1 reads MNHNY; CDR2 reads SVGAGI (reference sequence). This CDR3 region has 14 residues. V was clipped by 5 bases and J by 6 bases; unmatched bases: 9. The DNA of the CDR3 is TGTGCCAGCAGTACCGAGCCGACAGGGGTCGAGCAGTACTTC. It is translated as CASSTEPTGVEQYF.

This clonotype was seen many times. The chain combines TRBV5-1 with TRBJ2-5; D call uncertain. Germline-derived CDR1 and CDR2 are SGHRS and YFSETQ. Trimming took off 6 bases at V and 2 bases at J, with 5 bases between the two ends. This CDR3 has 11 residues. Written as DNA, the CDR3 is TGCGCCAGCACACAGCAAGAGACCCAGTACTTC. Translation gives CASTQQETQYF.

This clonotype was counted only a few times. DNA of the CDR3: TGTGCCAGCAGTCGCGGGGGAACAGATACGCAGTATTTT. Its translation: CASSRGGTDTQYF. The genes are TRBV3-1 and TRBJ2-3; 7 bases map to TRBD2. Germline V gene data show CDR1 as LGHDT and CDR2 as YNNKEL (reference sequence). Unmatched junction bases numbered 3, after V lost 6 bases and J lost 3 bases. The CDR3 contains 13 residues.

The chain uses TRBV29-1 and TRBJ2-3, with D perhaps given as TRBD1 or TRBD2 (6 bases each). Per germline, CDR1 SQVTM and CDR2 ANQGSEA. V was trimmed by 4 bases and J by 4 bases, leaving 18 bases between them. This CDR3 region has 15 residues. The CDR3 loop is CSVVVTGAVADTQYF. In DNA, the CDR3 is TGCAGCGTTGTAGTCACGGGGGCTGTTGCAGATACGCAGTATTTT.

This clonotype was seen only a few times. The genes are TRBV5-4 and TRBJ1-1; D uncertain. Trimming cost V 2 bases and J 3 bases, with 5 bases left between them. The CDR3 is made up of 12 amino acids. Germline loops: CDR1 SGHNT, CDR2 YYREEE (reference sequence). CDR3 amino acids: CASSFGDTEAFF. CDR3 sequence (DNA): TGTGCCAGCAGCTTTGGGGACACTGAAGCTTTCTTT. The variable domain in full, completed from reference TRBV5-4 and TRBJ1-1, reads ETGVTQSPTHLIKTRGQQVTLRCSSQSGHNTVSWYQQALGQGPQFIFQYYREEENGRGNFPPRFSGLQFPNYSSELNVNALELDDSALYLCASSFGDTEAFFGQGTRLTVV.

This clonotype was found a few times. The CDR3 region has the DNA TGTGCCAGCAGCTTAACCATATGGACGGAACAGATCCAAGAGACCCAGTACTTC. Translation: CASSLTIWTEQIQETQYF. The chain carries TRBV7-9 and TRBJ2-5; D is unresolved. The germline V and J ends were trimmed by 2 bases and 1 base, with 20 bases remaining between them. Per the germline V gene, CDR1 is SEHNR and CDR2 is FQNEAQ (reference sequence). The length of the CDR3 is 18 residues.

CDR3 sequence reads: CASSPLGDTEAFF. The CDR3 DNA is TGTGCCAGCTCACCTTTGGGGGACACTGAAGCTTTCTTT. This sequence joins TRBV18 and TRBJ1-1; a weak D match, TRBD1 (5 bases). V lost 3 bases and J 3 bases, leaving 8 bases between the germline ends. The length of the CDR3 is 13 residues. CDR1 is KGHSH and CDR2 is LQKENI in the germline V gene. Full variable domain (remainder filled in from reference TRBV18 and TRBJ1-1): NAGVMQNPRHLVRRRGQEARLRCSPMKGHSHVYWYRQLPEEGLKFMVYLQKENIIDESGMPKERFSAEFPKEGPSILRIQQVVRGDSAAYFCASSPLGDTEAFFGQGTRLTVV.

J is TRBJ1-2 and V is TRBV12-3 or TRBV12-4; 8 nucleotides align to TRBD1. Germline trimming cut 6 bases from V and 8 bases from J; bases unmatched to any gene: 11. This CDR3 region has 14 residues. The CDR3 DNA reads as TGTGCCAGCAGCGACCGGACAGGGACTTACGGCTACACCTTC. Translation gives CASSDRTGTYGYTF.

At least ten counts were recorded for this clonotype. The rearrangement uses TRBV19 and TRBJ2-1, with TRBD2 matching 11 bases. The CDR3 extends over 15 amino acids. V trimming: 6 bases; J trimming: 7 bases; junction bases outside the gene matches: 8. In germline, CDR1 is LNHDA, CDR2 SQIVND (reference sequence). CDR3 nucleotides: TGTGCCAGTAGCGACGATAGCGGGGGGGCTAATGAGCAGTTCTTC. This translates into CASSDDSGGANEQFF.

This clonotype was observed a single time. The V and J genes are TRBV12-5 and TRBJ2-5; D is uncertain. Germline CDR1 is LGHNT and CDR2 is FRNRAP. The CDR3 loop spans 13 amino acids. V gave up 2 bases and J gave up 5 bases, with 9 bases separating them. The CDR3 coding sequence is TGTGCTAGTGGTTTGTCCCCGTTCGAGACCCAGTACTTC. Protein: CASGLSPFETQYF.

This clonotype was detected a few times. The gene calls are TRBV6-1 and TRBJ1-3; possible D gene TRBD1, 5 bases. CDR3 length: 12 residues. From germline, CDR1 is MNHNS and CDR2 SASEGT. Trimming shortened V by 7 bases and J by 8 bases, and 12 bases separated the two germline ends. The DNA for the CDR3 is TGTGCCAGCACGATTCGGGGGGACACCATATATTTT. The encoded protein is CASTIRGDTIYF.